Listed below are T cell receptor beta chains from one sample, sequenced in a study of blood T cell repertoires in COVID-19. The table came from immunoSEQ multiplex PCR; TCRdb's copy has only in-frame clones and leaves some out. This table has roughly 260,000 clones, about 91% appearing once. Material: peripheral blood. All receptors come from a person aged 18 to 30 with COVID-19, enrolled during active disease. Both conserved end residues are part of each CDR3. A D gene is named only where the DNA matches it firmly. The listing skips clone size in some rows; elsewhere it reads once, few, many or a size class.

d_gene: NA
abundance: few
v_gene: TRBV7-2
j_gene: TRBJ2-2
CDR3aa: CASSLDRGGTGELFF
CDR3nt: TGTGCCAGCAGCTTAGACAGGGGGGGCACCGGGGAGCTGTTTTTT

d_gene: TRBD1
abundance: once
v_gene: TRBV2
j_gene: TRBJ2-3
CDR3aa: CASRTGGDTQYF
CDR3nt: TGTGCCAGCAGAACAGGGGGAGATACGCAGTATTTT

d_gene: TRBD1
abundance: NA
v_gene: TRBV4-1
j_gene: TRBJ1-1
CDR3aa: CASSLQGRNTEAFF
CDR3nt: TGCGCCAGCAGCCTACAGGGGCGGAACACTGAAGCTTTCTTT

d_gene: TRBD1
abundance: NA
v_gene: TRBV6-1
j_gene: TRBJ1-3
CDR3aa: CASSVTPTGAGNTIYF
CDR3nt: TGTGCCAGCAGTGTTACCCCTACAGGGGCTGGAAACACCATATATTTT

d_gene: TRBD1
abundance: NA
v_gene: TRBV27
j_gene: TRBJ2-3
CDR3aa: CASSVGQGADTQYF
CDR3nt: TGTGCCAGCAGTGTGGGACAGGGTGCGGATACGCAGTATTTT

d_gene: TRBD2
abundance: NA
v_gene: TRBV9
j_gene: TRBJ2-7
CDR3aa: CASSALAGESYEQYF
CDR3nt: TGTGCCAGCAGCGCTCTAGCGGGAGAATCCTACGAGCAGTACTTC

d_gene: NA
abundance: NA
v_gene: TRBV9
j_gene: TRBJ2-2
CDR3aa: CASSVDGGNTGELFF
CDR3nt: TGTGCCAGCAGCGTAGACGGGGGTAACACCGGGGAGCTGTTTTTT

d_gene: TRBD2
abundance: NA
v_gene: TRBV2
j_gene: TRBJ2-1
CDR3aa: CASRGLAGVGQFF
CDR3nt: TGTGCCAGCAGGGGACTAGCGGGGGTTGGACAGTTCTTC

d_gene: NA
abundance: NA
v_gene: TRBV12-5
j_gene: TRBJ1-5
CDR3aa: CASGFLTSGNSNQPQHF
CDR3nt: TGTGCTAGTGGTTTCCTCACCTCGGGTAATAGCAATCAGCCCCAGCATTTT

d_gene: NA
abundance: NA
v_gene: TRBV5-4
j_gene: TRBJ2-7
CDR3aa: CASWTDSSYEQYF
CDR3nt: TGTGCCAGCTGGACTGATAGCTCCTACGAGCAGTACTTC

d_gene: NA
abundance: NA
v_gene: TRBV7-3
j_gene: TRBJ2-7
CDR3aa: CASSLVRGGEQYF
CDR3nt: TGTGCCAGCAGCTTAGTGCGAGGCGGGGAGCAGTACTTC

d_gene: TRBD2
abundance: NA
v_gene: TRBV5-4
j_gene: TRBJ2-3
CDR3aa: CASSLPGTSGSQDTQYF
CDR3nt: TGTGCCAGCAGCTTGCCCGGGACTAGCGGGAGTCAAGATACGCAGTATTTT

d_gene: NA
abundance: NA
v_gene: TRBV5-6
j_gene: TRBJ2-1
CDR3aa: CASSSGNNEQFF
CDR3nt: TGTGCCAGTTCTTCCGGGAACAATGAGCAGTTCTTC

d_gene: TRBD2
abundance: NA
v_gene: TRBV27
j_gene: TRBJ2-3
CDR3aa: CASSLPGLASTQYF
CDR3nt: TGTGCCAGCAGTTTACCCGGACTAGCGAGTACGCAGTATTTT

d_gene: TRBD1
abundance: NA
v_gene: TRBV7-2
j_gene: TRBJ1-2
CDR3aa: CASSLGGDRVNYGYTF
CDR3nt: TGTGCCAGCAGCTTAGGCGGAGACAGGGTGAACTATGGCTACACCTTC

d_gene: TRBD2
abundance: once
v_gene: TRBV14
j_gene: TRBJ2-1
CDR3aa: CASSQDLRAGPFF
CDR3nt: TGTGCCAGCAGCCAAGACCTCCGAGCGGGACCGTTCTTC

d_gene: TRBD1
abundance: NA
v_gene: TRBV28
j_gene: TRBJ2-7
CDR3aa: CASSFGGQGYEQYF
CDR3nt: TGTGCCAGCAGTTTCGGGGGACAGGGCTACGAGCAGTACTTC

d_gene: NA
abundance: NA
v_gene: TRBV12-3/TRBV12-4
j_gene: TRBJ1-5
CDR3aa: CASSFGGNQPQHF
CDR3nt: TGTGCCAGCAGTTTTGGAGGGAATCAGCCCCAGCATTTT

d_gene: TRBD1
abundance: NA
v_gene: TRBV12-5
j_gene: TRBJ1-5
CDR3aa: CASGSGQGGQPQHF
CDR3nt: TGTGCTAGTGGTTCGGGACAGGGGGGGCAGCCCCAGCATTTT

d_gene: NA
abundance: few
v_gene: TRBV30
j_gene: TRBJ1-2
CDR3aa: CAWSVQANYGYTF
CDR3nt: TGTGCCTGGAGTGTGCAGGCTAACTATGGCTACACCTTC

d_gene: NA
abundance: NA
v_gene: TRBV7-9
j_gene: TRBJ2-1
CDR3aa: CASSLTVSYNEQFF
CDR3nt: TGTGCCAGCTCCCTCACAGTTTCCTACAATGAGCAGTTCTTC

d_gene: TRBD1
abundance: NA
v_gene: TRBV5-6
j_gene: TRBJ1-4
CDR3aa: CASSFLQGASNEKLFF
CDR3nt: TGTGCCAGCAGCTTCCTACAGGGGGCGTCTAATGAAAAACTGTTTTTT

d_gene: NA
abundance: NA
v_gene: TRBV7-2
j_gene: TRBJ1-4
CDR3aa: CASSTQDRTHEKLFF
CDR3nt: TGTGCCAGCAGCACCCAAGACAGGACGCATGAAAAACTGTTTTTT